This T cell receptor beta chain was sequenced in a study of cytomegalovirus exposure and HLA in healthy donors. Study-level background: According to later analysis, the same platform produced the 120 validation and several hundred first-cohort repertoires. Study-wide results and limits: Cytomegalovirus association was listed for 150 or so TCR beta chains. The tendency of first-cohort TCR clusters to co-occur in the 100 to 150 validation repertoires was identified by a subsequent analysis.

Turning to this clone: Antigen: not known.

A roughly 120-subject validation cohort, separate from the approximately 690-subject first cohort, supplied the donors. Clones were read by immunoSEQ multiplex PCR, and TCRdb kept only the in-frame ones, dropping some. The sample holds more than 95,000 clones, approximately 92% seen once. CDR3 length: 15 amino acids. Germline V gene data show CDR1 as MDHEN and CDR2 as SYDVKM. The germline V and J ends were trimmed by 4 bases and 2 bases, with 15 bases remaining between them. The sample comprised PBMCs. The source of this sequence is a woman aged 18 to 35 in good health and CMV-seronegative. This chain connects TRBV28 to TRBJ2-7; D may be TRBD1 (7 bases). The CDR3 DNA reads TGTGCCAGCAGTTCCCAACAGGGGACTCCCTACGAGCAGTACTTC. Amino acid sequence: CASSSQQGTPYEQYF.